The 29 T cell receptor beta chains listed next were all sequenced from one sample in a study of T cells in Graves' hyperthyroidism and ophthalmopathy. TCR beta CDR3 sequences were amplified from RNA transcripts. The HTBI primer set was used in a first-round RT-PCR of the TCR CDR3. TCRdb recomputed calls from the multiplex PCR reads with MiXCR, one row per CDR3 protein. The sample lists 300,000 to 450,000 distinct CDR3 sequences, less than 20% occurring once. Sequencing was performed on blood. These receptors all come from a woman aged 18-35 years with Graves' hyperthyroidism that later progressed to Graves' ophthalmopathy.

The CDR3 DNA is TGTGCCAGCCCAATGAGTACAGGGGTGTTATACAATGAGCAGTTCTTC. It yields the protein CASPMSTGVLYNEQFF. The chain uses TRBV18 and TRBJ2-1, with 7 bases aligning to TRBD1. The CDR3 runs to 16 residues. The junction had 14 bases not matched to a gene; V was cut back by 8 bases and J by 4 bases. CDR1 and CDR2 from the germline V gene are KGHSH and LQKENI.

The sample holds many counts of this clonotype. This chain joins TRBV2 and TRBJ2-3, with a tentative D call TRBD1 (8 bases). The germline V gene has CDR1 SNHLY and CDR2 FYNNEI. V lost 6 bases and J 4 bases, leaving 14 bases between the germline ends. The CDR3 contains 14 residues. The CDR3 DNA sequence: TGTGCCAGCAGCGACACAGGGGGGGCAGATACGCAGTATTTT. This encodes CASSDTGGADTQYF.

The chain joins TRBV29-1 to TRBJ1-3; D uncertain. There are 13 residues in the CDR3. V lost 7 bases to trimming and J lost 5 bases, with 15 bases between them. Germline values: CDR1 SQVTM, CDR2 ANQGSEA. CDR3 sequence reads: CSALKPTRNTIYF. In nucleotides, the CDR3 is TGCAGCGCCCTGAAACCGACTCGAAACACCATATATTTT. Full variable domain (rest looked up from reference TRBV29-1 and TRBJ1-3): SAVISQKPSRDICQRGTSLTIQCQVDSQVTMMFWYRQQPGQSLTLIATANQGSEATYESGFVIDKFPISRPNLTFSTLTVSNMSPEDSSIYLCSALKPTRNTIYFGEGSWLTVV.

The sample holds many counts of this clonotype. The chain is built from TRBV7-9 and TRBJ2-3; D perhaps matches TRBD1 (8 bases). Trimming pared 4 bases from V and 5 bases from J, leaving 16 bases between. From germline, CDR1 is SEHNR and CDR2 FQNEAQ (reference sequence). This CDR3 has 15 residues. The CDR3 nucleotides are TGTGCCAGCAGCTACCCGGACAGGGAGGGAGATACGCAGTATTTT. Amino acid sequence: CASSYPDREGDTQYF.

This clonotype was recorded at least ten times. CDR3 coding DNA: TGTGCCAGCAGGGAAAATACAGGGCCTACGGAGCAGTACTTC. This codes for CASRENTGPTEQYF. This chain joins TRBV7-2 and TRBJ2-7, with TRBD1 as a possible D gene (6 bases). The ends were cut back, 6 bases at V and 7 bases at J, with 19 bases in the middle. The CDR3 is 14 residues long. Germline V gene sequence: CDR1 SGHTA, CDR2 FQGNSA.

V and J are TRBV5-1 and TRBJ2-3; tentatively, D is TRBD2 (5 bases). CDR1 and CDR2 (germline): SGHRS, YFSETQ. The CDR3 runs 16 residues. V lost 0 bases, J lost 1 base, and 12 bases lay in between. The CDR3 protein is CASSLAPLAGTDTQYF. As DNA, the CDR3 is TGCGCCAGCAGCTTGGCCCCCCTAGCCGGCACAGATACGCAGTATTTT.

This clonotype was seen many times. The chain recombines TRBV6-1 with TRBJ2-7; TRBD2 matches 16 bases. Germline loops: CDR1 MNHNS, CDR2 SASEGT. The V segment lost 8 bases and the J segment 0 bases; nucleotides outside the gene matches: 7. The CDR3 totals 17 residues. The CDR3 DNA reads as TGTGCCAGCTCGGGACTAGCGGGAGGGCCCACCTCCTACGAGCAGTACTTC. The encoded protein is CASSGLAGGPTSYEQYF.

This clonotype was recorded at least ten times. The J gene is TRBJ2-5, the V gene TRBV6-1; 13 nucleotides agree with TRBD2. The germline V gene encodes CDR1 MNHNS and CDR2 SASEGT. The CDR3 sequence is 16 residues long. Germline trimming cut 7 bases from V and 5 bases from J; bases unmatched to any gene: 10. As DNA, the CDR3 is TGTGCCAGCACCCTCGGACTAGCGGGAGTTCGGGAGACCCAGTACTTC. It specifies CASTLGLAGVRETQYF.

This clonotype appeared a single time. CDR3 in DNA: TGTGCCAGCAGCGTAGACCCCAGTGAAGCTTTCTTT. It specifies CASSVDPSEAFF. The chain is built from TRBV9 and TRBJ1-1; D remains unclear. Deletions cut 0 bases from V and 7 bases from J, with 7 bases between. Germline V gene lookup returns CDR1 SGDLS and CDR2 YYNGEE. The CDR3 totals 12 residues.

DNA for the CDR3: TGTGCCTGGAGTTTTAGCGGAGGCCCCACAGATACGCAGTATTTT. Its translation is CAWSFSGGPTDTQYF. V and J are TRBV30 and TRBJ2-3; a weak D match, TRBD2 (6 bases). This CDR3 has 15 residues. Germline CDR1 and CDR2: GTSNPN and SVGIG (reference sequence). V gave up 2 bases and J gave up 2 bases, with 14 bases separating them.

This clonotype was seen many times. The CDR3 spells CARGGQILWQPQHF. Written as DNA, the CDR3 is TGCGCCAGAGGGGGCCAGATCCTCTGGCAGCCCCAGCATTTT. The V call is TRBV5-1, the J call TRBJ1-5, with 7 bases identical to TRBD1. The CDR3 has 14 amino acids. The germline CDR1 and CDR2 sequences are SGHRS and YFSETQ. The ends lost 8 bases at V and 7 bases at J; junction bases unmatched: 12. Drawing the rest from reference TRBV5-1 and TRBJ1-5, the complete variable domain is KAGVTQTPRYLIKTRGQQVTLSCSPISGHRSVSWYQQTPGQGLQFLFEYFSETQRNKGNFPGRFSGRQFSNSRSEMNVSTLELGDSALYLCARGGQILWQPQHFGDGTRLSIL.

J is TRBJ1-1 and V is TRBV19, with TRBD1 as a possible D gene (6 bases). Trimming removed 7 bases at V and 10 bases at J, with 19 bases between. The germline V gene has CDR1 LNHDA and CDR2 SQIVND (reference sequence). This CDR3 spans 13 amino acids. The CDR3 bases are TGTGCCAGTAACCCACAGGGCCTCGGTGGAGCTTTCTTT. Its translation: CASNPQGLGGAFF.

This clonotype was observed a few times. The chain's CDR3 is CASSFGGAFNTIYF. For the CDR3, the DNA is TGTGCCAGCAGTTTTGGGGGCGCTTTCAACACCATATATTTT. The V gene is TRBV12-3 or TRBV12-4, the J gene TRBJ1-3; D is possibly TRBD1 (6 bases). With 3 bases removed from V and 7 bases from J, the gap between germline ends came to 13 bases. The CDR3 covers 14 residues.

This clonotype was found many times. The chain joins TRBV15 to TRBJ2-1; D gene unclear. This CDR3 is built from 15 residues. V lost 0 bases and J 5 bases, leaving 11 bases between the germline ends. CDR1 and CDR2 (germline): LNHNV, YYDKDF (reference sequence). The CDR3 DNA is TGTGCCACCAGCAGAGATCTGGGCGCCAACAATGAGCAGTTCTTC. Translation: CATSRDLGANNEQFF.

This clonotype was counted only a few times. The V and J genes are TRBV6-2 or TRBV6-3 and TRBJ2-7; 7 bases are shared with TRBD1. The germline V gene encodes CDR1 MNHEY and CDR2 SVGEGT. J was trimmed by 1 base and V by 5 bases; bases with no gene match: 5. The CDR3 spans 14 residues. The CDR3 here is CASSDPTGSYEQYF. In nucleotides, the CDR3 is TGTGCCAGCAGTGACCCGACAGGGTCCTACGAGCAGTACTTC.

This clonotype showed up many times. The rearrangement uses TRBV11-2 and TRBJ2-1; 9 bases align to TRBD2. Germline CDR1 reads SGHAT; CDR2 reads FQNNGV. The junction had 14 bases not matched to a gene; V was cut back by 5 bases and J by 6 bases. The CDR3 covers 17 residues. CDR3: CASSRLLAGGPFNEQFF. CDR3 in DNA: TGTGCCAGCAGCCGCCTTTTGGCGGGAGGGCCATTCAATGAGCAGTTCTTC.

This clonotype showed up just once. This chain links TRBV28 with TRBJ1-2, with a possible D match to TRBD1 (5 bases). Germline values: CDR1 MDHEN, CDR2 SYDVKM. This CDR3 region has 17 residues. Trimming shortened V by 2 bases and J by 3 bases, and 19 bases separated the two germline ends. CDR3 residues: CASSLPLGGEGDYGYTF. DNA for the CDR3: TGTGCCAGCAGTTTACCTTTGGGAGGGGAGGGCGACTATGGCTACACCTTC.

This clonotype has just a few counts. V gene TRBV20-1 combines with J gene TRBJ2-1; either TRBD1 or TRBD2 may fit D (6 bases each). Germline V gene sequence: CDR1 DFQATT, CDR2 SNEGSKA (reference sequence). V was cut by 7 bases and J by 4 bases, with 17 bases left in between. This CDR3 comprises 14 residues. This CDR3 is CSGQRGAGYNEQFF. CDR3 sequence (DNA): TGCAGTGGCCAAAGGGGGGCCGGGTACAATGAGCAGTTCTTC.

This chain uses TRBV5-5 with TRBJ2-5, with 10 bases identical to TRBD2. The CDR3 has 17 amino acids. CDR1 is SGHKS, CDR2 YYEKEE, per germline (reference sequence). Germline trimming cut 4 bases from V and 4 bases from J; bases unmatched to any gene: 13. The CDR3 loop reads CASSQDATSGIGETQYF. In DNA form, the CDR3 reads TGTGCCAGCAGCCAAGATGCTACTAGCGGGATTGGAGAGACCCAGTACTTC.

This clonotype was counted ten times or more. This chain connects TRBV5-5 to TRBJ1-2, with a tentative D call TRBD1 (6 bases). This CDR3 has 14 amino acids. The germline V and J ends were trimmed by 2 bases and 2 bases, with 10 bases remaining between them. From germline, CDR1 is SGHKS and CDR2 YYEKEE (reference sequence). The CDR3 loop reads CASSFGQPNYGYTF. The CDR3 region has the DNA TGTGCCAGCAGCTTCGGACAGCCCAACTATGGCTACACCTTC. Full variable domain (outside the CDR3, taken from reference TRBV5-5 and TRBJ1-2): DAGVTQSPTHLIKTRGQQVTLRCSPISGHKSVSWYQQVLGQGPQFIFQYYEKEERGRGNFPDRFSARQFPNYSSELNVNALLLGDSALYLCASSFGQPNYGYTFGSGTRLTVV.

This clonotype was seen at least ten times. The gene calls are TRBV11-3 and TRBJ2-3; 9 bases are shared with TRBD2. Trimming took 5 bases from V and 7 from J; bases not matched to a gene: 16. The CDR3 spans 17 residues. Germline V gene lookup returns CDR1 SGHNT and CDR2 YENEEA. CDR3 protein: CASSAWGREGHSNTQYF. The CDR3 nucleotides read TGTGCCAGCAGCGCCTGGGGGCGGGAGGGCCACTCGAATACGCAGTATTTT.

The sample holds many counts of this clonotype. The V call is TRBV28, the J call TRBJ1-6; D ambiguous. Trimming removed 5 bases from V and 6 bases from J, with 17 bases in between. Germline CDR1 is MDHEN and CDR2 is SYDVKM. The CDR3 extends over 16 amino acids. CDR3 sequence: CASSQWGTPVNSPLHF. CDR3 coding DNA: TGTGCCAGCAGTCAGTGGGGTACACCCGTTAATTCACCCCTCCACTTT.

This chain uses TRBV5-4 with TRBJ2-2; TRBD1 matches at 7 bases. Germline CDR1 SGHNT, CDR2 YYREEE (reference sequence). The junction had 4 bases not matched to a gene; V was cut back by 4 bases and J by 1 base. The CDR3 length is 15 residues. The CDR3 DNA sequence: TGTGCCAGCAGCACCCGGGACAGGAACACCGGGGAGCTGTTTTTT. It encodes CASSTRDRNTGELFF.

Turning to this clonotype: This could be a read error, since a much larger clone is one nucleotide away. This sequence joins TRBV20-1 and TRBJ2-1, with D possibly called TRBD1 or TRBD2 (5 bases each). Between the trimmed V and J ends, which lost 6 bases and 6 bases, there was a span of 15 bases. The CDR3 extends over 13 amino acids. CDR1 is DFQATT, CDR2 SNEGSKA, per germline (reference sequence). DNA of the CDR3: TGCAGTGCAACCGGGGCTAGTCCCAATGAGCAGTTCTTC. Translating gives CSATGASPNEQFF.

The CDR3 loop reads CASRGQGAGETQYF. As DNA, the CDR3 is TGTGCCAGCAGGGGACAGGGGGCTGGAGAGACCCAGTACTTC. The chain recombines TRBV7-6 with TRBJ2-5, with TRBD1 matching 12 bases. This CDR3 region has 14 residues. Trimming removed 6 bases from V and 4 bases from J; junction bases left unmatched: 3. Germline values: CDR1 SGHVS, CDR2 FNYEAQ.

This clonotype has at least ten counts. V gene TRBV10-3 combines with J gene TRBJ2-2; possibly TRBD1 for D (6 bases). CDR1 and CDR2 (germline): ENHRY, SYGVKD. CDR3 size: 16 residues. V was shortened by 2 bases and J by 2 bases, with 12 bases between the two germline ends. Here the CDR3 reads CAISENNRANTGELFF. CDR3 DNA: TGTGCCATCAGTGAGAATAACAGGGCCAACACCGGGGAGCTGTTTTTT.

The table lists this clonotype with many counts. Mismatch with germline at one junction end may stem from a read error. The V call is TRBV5-1, the J call TRBJ2-5; TRBD2 might be the D (7 bases). Germline V gene data show CDR1 as SGHRS and CDR2 as YFSETQ. There are 14 residues in the CDR3. CDR3 coding DNA: TGTGCCAGCAGTTTAGGGGGGGGACAAGAGACCCAGTACTTC. Its translation is CASSLGGGQETQYF.

There are many counts of this clonotype. The J gene is TRBJ1-1, the V gene TRBV20-1; D not certain. V was shortened by 0 bases and J by 3 bases, with 8 bases between the two germline ends. The germline V gene encodes CDR1 DFQATT and CDR2 SNEGSKA (reference sequence). The CDR3 contains 13 residues. The CDR3 sequence is CSARDNRDTEAFF. CDR3 DNA: TGCAGTGCTAGAGATAATAGGGACACTGAAGCTTTCTTT.

This clonotype was seen ten or more times. V usage is TRBV28 and J usage is TRBJ2-3; a weak D match, TRBD2 (6 bases). The V gene's germline CDR1 is MDHEN and CDR2 SYDVKM. There are 17 residues in the CDR3. Trimming left V 4 bases short and J 2 bases short, with 19 bases between. The CDR3 nucleotides are TGTGCCAGCAGTTGGCCTCGACTAGTTGGGGACACAGATACGCAGTATTTT. Residues: CASSWPRLVGDTDTQYF.